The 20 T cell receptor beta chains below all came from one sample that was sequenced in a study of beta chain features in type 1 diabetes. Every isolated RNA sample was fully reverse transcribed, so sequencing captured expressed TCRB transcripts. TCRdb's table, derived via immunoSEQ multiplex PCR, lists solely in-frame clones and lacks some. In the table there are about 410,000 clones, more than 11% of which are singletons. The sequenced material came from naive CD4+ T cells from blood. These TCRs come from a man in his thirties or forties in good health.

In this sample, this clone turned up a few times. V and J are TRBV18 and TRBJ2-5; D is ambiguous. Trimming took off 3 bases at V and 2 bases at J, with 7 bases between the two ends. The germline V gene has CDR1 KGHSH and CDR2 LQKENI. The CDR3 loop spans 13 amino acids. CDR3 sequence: CASSPLPQETQYF. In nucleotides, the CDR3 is TGTGCCAGCTCACCCTTACCTCAAGAGACCCAGTACTTC.

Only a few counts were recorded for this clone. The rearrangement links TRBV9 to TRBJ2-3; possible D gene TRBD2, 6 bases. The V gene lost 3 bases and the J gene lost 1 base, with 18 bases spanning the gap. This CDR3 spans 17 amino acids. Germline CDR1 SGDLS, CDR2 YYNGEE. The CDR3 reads CASSGDSLKGRTDTQYF. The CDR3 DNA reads TGTGCCAGCAGCGGGGACTCACTCAAGGGACGCACAGATACGCAGTATTTT.

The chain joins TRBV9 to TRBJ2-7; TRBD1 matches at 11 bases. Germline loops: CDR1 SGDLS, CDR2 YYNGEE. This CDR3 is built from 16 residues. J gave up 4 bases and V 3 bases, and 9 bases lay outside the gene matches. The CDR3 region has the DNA TGTGCCAGCAGCGCCTTCGGACAGGGGGCGACGTACGAGCAGTACTTC. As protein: CASSAFGQGATYEQYF.

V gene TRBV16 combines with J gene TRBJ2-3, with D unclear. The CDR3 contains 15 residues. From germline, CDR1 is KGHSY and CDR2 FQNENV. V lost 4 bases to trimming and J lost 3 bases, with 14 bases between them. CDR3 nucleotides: TGTGCCAGCAGCCGCCTTATCTTGGGGACAGATACGCAGTATTTT. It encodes CASSRLILGTDTQYF.

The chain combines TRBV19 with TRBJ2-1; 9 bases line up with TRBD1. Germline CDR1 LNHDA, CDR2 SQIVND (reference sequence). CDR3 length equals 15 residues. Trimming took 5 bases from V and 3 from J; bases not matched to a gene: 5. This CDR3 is CASSDGQGNYNEQFF. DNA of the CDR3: TGTGCCAGTAGTGACGGACAGGGGAACTACAATGAGCAGTTCTTC.

CDR3 nucleotides: TGTGCCAGTACTACTAGCGGGGCCTTCAATGAGCAGTTCTTC. Translating it yields CASTTSGAFNEQFF. The chain links TRBV5-4 to TRBJ2-1; 10 bases are shared with TRBD2. Looked up from germline, CDR1 is SGHNT and CDR2 is YYREEE (reference sequence). CDR3 length: 14 amino acids. V dropped 8 bases and J dropped 6; count of bases not matched to a gene: 8.

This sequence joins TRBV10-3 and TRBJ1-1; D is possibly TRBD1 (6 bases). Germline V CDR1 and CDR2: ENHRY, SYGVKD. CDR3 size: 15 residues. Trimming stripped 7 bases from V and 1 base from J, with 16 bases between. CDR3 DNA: TGTGCCATCAAATCTGACAGGCAGCAGAACACTGAAGCTTTCTTT. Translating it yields CAIKSDRQQNTEAFF.

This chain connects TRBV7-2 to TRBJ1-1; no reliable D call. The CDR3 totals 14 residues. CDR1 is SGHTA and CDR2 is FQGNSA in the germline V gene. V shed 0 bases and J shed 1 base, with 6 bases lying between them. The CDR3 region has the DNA TGTGCCAGCAGCTTAGCCGCCGGGAACACTGAAGCTTTCTTT. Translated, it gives CASSLAAGNTEAFF.

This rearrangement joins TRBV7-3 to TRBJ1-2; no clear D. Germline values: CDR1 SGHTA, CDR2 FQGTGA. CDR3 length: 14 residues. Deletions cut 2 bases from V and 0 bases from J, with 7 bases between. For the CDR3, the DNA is TGTGCCAGCAGCTTAGACGGAGCTAACTATGGCTACACCTTC. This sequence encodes CASSLDGANYGYTF.

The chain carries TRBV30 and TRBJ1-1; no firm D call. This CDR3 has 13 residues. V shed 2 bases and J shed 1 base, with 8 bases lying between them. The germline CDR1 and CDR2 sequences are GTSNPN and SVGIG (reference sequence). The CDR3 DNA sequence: TGTGCCTGGAGTAAGCAGACGAACACTGAAGCTTTCTTT. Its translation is CAWSKQTNTEAFF.

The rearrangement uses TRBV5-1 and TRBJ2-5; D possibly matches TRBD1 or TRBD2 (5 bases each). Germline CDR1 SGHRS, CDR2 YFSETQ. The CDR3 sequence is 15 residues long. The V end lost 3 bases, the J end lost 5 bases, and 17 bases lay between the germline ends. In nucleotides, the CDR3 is TGCGCCAGCAGCTCCCTCGGGACGCAGGGCGAGACCCAGTACTTC. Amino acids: CASSSLGTQGETQYF.

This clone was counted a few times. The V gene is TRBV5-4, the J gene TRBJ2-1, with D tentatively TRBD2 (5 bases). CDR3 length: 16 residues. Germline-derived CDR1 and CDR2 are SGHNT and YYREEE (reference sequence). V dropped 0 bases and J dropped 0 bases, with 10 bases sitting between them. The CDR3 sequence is CASSLVASSSYNEQFF. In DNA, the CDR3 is TGTGCCAGCAGCTTGGTAGCGTCGAGCTCCTACAATGAGCAGTTCTTC.

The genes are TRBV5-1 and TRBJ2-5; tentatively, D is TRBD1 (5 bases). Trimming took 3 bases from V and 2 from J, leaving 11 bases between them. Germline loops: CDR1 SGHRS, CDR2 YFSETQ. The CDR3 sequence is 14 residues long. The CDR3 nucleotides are TGCGCCAGCAGCTCGGACCAGGGACAAGAGACCCAGTACTTC. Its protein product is CASSSDQGQETQYF. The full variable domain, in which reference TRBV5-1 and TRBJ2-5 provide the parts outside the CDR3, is KAGVTQTPRYLIKTRGQQVTLSCSPISGHRSVSWYQQTPGQGLQFLFEYFSETQRNKGNFPGRFSGRQFSNSRSEMNVSTLELGDSALYLCASSSDQGQETQYFGPGTRLLVL.

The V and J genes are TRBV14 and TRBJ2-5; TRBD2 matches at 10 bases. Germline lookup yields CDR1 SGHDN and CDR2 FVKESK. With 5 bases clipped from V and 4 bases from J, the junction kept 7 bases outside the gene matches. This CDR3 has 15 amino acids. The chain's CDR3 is CASSNRAGGRETQYF. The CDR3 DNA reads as TGTGCCAGCAGCAATCGAGCGGGGGGGCGAGAGACCCAGTACTTC.

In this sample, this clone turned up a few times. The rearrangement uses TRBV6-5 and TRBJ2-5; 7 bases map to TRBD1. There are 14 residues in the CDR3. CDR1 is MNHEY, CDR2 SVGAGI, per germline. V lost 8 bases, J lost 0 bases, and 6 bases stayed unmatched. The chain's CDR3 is CASRRGLDQETQYF. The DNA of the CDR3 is TGTGCCAGCCGAAGGGGGCTCGACCAAGAGACCCAGTACTTC.

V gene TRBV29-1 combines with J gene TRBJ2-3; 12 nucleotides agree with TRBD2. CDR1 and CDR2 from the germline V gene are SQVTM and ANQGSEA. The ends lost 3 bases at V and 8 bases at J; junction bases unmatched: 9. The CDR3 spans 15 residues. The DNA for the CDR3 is TGCAGCGTTGATGCTAGCGGGGGGGCCGGTGGTACGCAGTATTTT. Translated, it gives CSVDASGGAGGTQYF.

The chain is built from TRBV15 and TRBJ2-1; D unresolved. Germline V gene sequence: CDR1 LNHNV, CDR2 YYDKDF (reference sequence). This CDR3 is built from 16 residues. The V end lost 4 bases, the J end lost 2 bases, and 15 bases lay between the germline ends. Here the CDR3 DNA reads TGTGCCACCAGCACCCCCAGTGGGGTGCCCTACAATGAGCAGTTCTTC. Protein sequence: CATSTPSGVPYNEQFF.

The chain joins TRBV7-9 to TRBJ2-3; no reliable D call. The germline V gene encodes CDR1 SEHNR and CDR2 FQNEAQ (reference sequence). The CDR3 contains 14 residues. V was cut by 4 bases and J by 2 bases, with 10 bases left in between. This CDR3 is CASSSDANTDTQYF. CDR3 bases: TGTGCCAGCAGCTCGGATGCCAACACAGATACGCAGTATTTT.

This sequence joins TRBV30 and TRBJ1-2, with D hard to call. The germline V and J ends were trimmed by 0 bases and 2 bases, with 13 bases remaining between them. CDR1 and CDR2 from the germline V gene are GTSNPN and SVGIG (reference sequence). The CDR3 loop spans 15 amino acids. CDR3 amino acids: CAWSVRRTANYGYTF. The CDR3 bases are TGTGCCTGGAGTGTACGCAGGACGGCAAACTATGGCTACACCTTC. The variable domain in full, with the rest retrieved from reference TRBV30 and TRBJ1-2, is SQTIHQWPATLVQPVGSPLSLECTVEGTSNPNLYWYRQAAGRGLQLLFYSVGIGQISSEVPQNLSASRPQDRQFILSSKKLLLSDSGFYLCAWSVRRTANYGYTFGSGTRLTVV.

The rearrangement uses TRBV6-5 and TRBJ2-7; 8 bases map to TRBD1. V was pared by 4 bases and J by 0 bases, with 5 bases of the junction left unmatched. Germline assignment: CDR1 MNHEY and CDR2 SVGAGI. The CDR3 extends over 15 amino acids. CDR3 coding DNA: TGTGCCAGCAGTTCGGGGACAGGCCTCTCCTACGAGCAGTACTTC. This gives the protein CASSSGTGLSYEQYF.